This note documents a single TCR beta chain sequence. This sample was included in a study of T cell changes during pregnancy in multiple sclerosis. The germline CDR1 and CDR2 sequences are SGHVS and FNYEAQ. The CDR3 runs 18 residues. V lost 0 bases, J lost 1 base, and 8 bases stayed unmatched. The data were produced by immunoSEQ multiplex PCR, yet TCRdb's version contains in-frame clones alone and is incomplete. The table lists about 57,000 clones, approximately 93% of them singletons, with about 1.7% in the top ten. The sequence was obtained from a female donor with multiple sclerosis, enrolled in a pregnancy study. The rearrangement joins TRBV7-6 to TRBJ2-7; 11 bases agree with TRBD2. The sequenced sample was peripheral blood, obtained after pregnancy. The CDR3 here is CASSLASGLAEISYEQYF. CDR3 DNA: TGTGCCAGCAGCTTAGCATCGGGACTAGCGGAAATTTCCTACGAGCAGTACTTC.